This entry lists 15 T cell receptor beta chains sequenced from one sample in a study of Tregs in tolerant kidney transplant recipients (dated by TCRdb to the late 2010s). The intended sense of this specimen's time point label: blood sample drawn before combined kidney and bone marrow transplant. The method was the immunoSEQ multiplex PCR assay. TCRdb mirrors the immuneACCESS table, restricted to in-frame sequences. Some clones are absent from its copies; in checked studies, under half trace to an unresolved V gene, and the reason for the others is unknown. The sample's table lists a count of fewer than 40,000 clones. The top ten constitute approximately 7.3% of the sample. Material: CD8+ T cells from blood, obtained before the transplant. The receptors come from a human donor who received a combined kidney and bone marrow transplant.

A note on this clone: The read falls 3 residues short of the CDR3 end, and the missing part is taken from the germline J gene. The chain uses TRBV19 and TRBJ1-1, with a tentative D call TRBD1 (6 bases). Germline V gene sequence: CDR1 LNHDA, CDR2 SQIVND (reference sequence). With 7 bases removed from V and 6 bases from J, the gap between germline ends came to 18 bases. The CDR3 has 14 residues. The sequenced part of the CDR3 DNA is TGTGCCAGTACCGAACGTGGAGGGGGGGCTGAA. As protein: CASTERGGGAE. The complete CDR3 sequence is CASTERGGGAEAFF.

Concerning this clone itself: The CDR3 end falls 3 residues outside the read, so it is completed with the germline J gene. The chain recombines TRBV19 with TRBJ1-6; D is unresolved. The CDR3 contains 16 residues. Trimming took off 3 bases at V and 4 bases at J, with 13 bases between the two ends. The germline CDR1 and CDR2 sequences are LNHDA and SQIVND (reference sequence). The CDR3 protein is CASSIWAHRYNSPLHF. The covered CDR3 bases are TGTGCCAGTAGTATCTGGGCACACAGATATAATTCACCC.

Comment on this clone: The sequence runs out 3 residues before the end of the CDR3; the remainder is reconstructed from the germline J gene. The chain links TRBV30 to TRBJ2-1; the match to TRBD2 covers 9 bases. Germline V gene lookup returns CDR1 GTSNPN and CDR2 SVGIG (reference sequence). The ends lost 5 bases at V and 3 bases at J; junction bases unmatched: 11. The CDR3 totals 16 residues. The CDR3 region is CAWDPLGAGGYNEQFF. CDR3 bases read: TGTGCCTGGGACCCCCTGGGAGCGGGAGGCTACAATGAG.

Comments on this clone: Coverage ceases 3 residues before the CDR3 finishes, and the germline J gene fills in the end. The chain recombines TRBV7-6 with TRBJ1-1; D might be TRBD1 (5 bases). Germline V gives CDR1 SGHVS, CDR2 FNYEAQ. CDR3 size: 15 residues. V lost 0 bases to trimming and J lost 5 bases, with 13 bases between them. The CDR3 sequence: CASSLATGLSTEAFF. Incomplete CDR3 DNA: TGTGCCAGCAGCTTAGCAACAGGCCTGAGTACTGAA.

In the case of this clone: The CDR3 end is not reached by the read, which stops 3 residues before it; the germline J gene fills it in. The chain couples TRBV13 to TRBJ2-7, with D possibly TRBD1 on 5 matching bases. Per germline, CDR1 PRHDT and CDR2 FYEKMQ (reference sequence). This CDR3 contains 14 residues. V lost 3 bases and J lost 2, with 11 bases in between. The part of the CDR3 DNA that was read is TGTGCCAGCAGCTTGGGGCCCCAAGCCTACGAG. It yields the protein CASSLGPQAYE. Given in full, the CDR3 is CASSLGPQAYEQYF.

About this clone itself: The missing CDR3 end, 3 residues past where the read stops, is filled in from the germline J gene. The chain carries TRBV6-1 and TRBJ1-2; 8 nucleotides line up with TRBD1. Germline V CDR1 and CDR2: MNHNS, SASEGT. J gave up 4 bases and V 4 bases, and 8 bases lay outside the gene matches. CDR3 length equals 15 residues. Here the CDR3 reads CASSGTRGLGYGYTF. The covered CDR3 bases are TGTGCCAGCAGTGGGACCAGGGGGCTGGGCTATGGC.

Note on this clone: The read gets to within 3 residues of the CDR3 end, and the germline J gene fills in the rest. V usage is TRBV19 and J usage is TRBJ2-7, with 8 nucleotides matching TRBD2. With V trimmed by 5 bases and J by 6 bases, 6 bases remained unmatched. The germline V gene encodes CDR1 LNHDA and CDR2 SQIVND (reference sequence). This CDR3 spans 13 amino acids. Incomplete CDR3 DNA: TGTGCCAGTAGTCCGGGGGGGGGCCTCGAG. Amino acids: CASSPGGGLE. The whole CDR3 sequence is CASSPGGGLEQYF. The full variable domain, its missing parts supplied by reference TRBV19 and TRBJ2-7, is DGGITQSPKYLFRKEGQNVTLSCEQNLNHDAMYWYRQDPGQGLRLIYYSQIVNDFQKGDIAEGYSVSREKKESFPLTVTSAQKNPTAFYLCASSPGGGLEQYFGPGTRLTVT.

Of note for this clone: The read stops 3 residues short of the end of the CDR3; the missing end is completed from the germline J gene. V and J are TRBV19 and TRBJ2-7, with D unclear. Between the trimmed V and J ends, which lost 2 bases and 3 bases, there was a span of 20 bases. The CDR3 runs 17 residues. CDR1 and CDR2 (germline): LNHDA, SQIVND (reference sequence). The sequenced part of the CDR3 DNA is TGTGCCAGTAGTATATCTAGTCAAGCAGAAGTAAGCTACGAG. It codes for CASSISSQAEVSYE. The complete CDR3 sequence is CASSISSQAEVSYEQYF. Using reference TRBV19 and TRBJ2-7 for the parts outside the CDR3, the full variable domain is DGGITQSPKYLFRKEGQNVTLSCEQNLNHDAMYWYRQDPGQGLRLIYYSQIVNDFQKGDIAEGYSVSREKKESFPLTVTSAQKNPTAFYLCASSISSQAEVSYEQYFGPGTRLTVT.

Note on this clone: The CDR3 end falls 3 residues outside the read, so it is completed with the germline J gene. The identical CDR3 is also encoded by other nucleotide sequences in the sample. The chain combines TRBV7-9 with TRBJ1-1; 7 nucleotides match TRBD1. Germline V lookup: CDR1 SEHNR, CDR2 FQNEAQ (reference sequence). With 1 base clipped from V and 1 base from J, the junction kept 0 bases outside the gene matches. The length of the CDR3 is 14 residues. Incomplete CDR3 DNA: TGTGCCAGCAGCTTAGGACAGGGGAACACTGAA. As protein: CASSLGQGNTE. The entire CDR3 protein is CASSLGQGNTEAFF.

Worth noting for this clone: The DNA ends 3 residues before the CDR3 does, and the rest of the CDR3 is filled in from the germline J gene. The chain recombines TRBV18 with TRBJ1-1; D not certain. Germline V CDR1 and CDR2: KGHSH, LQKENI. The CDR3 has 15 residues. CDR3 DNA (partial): TGTGCCAGCTCACCCCCAGGAGGGTCATCCGGTATG. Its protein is CASSPPGGSSGM. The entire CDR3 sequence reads CASSPPGGSSGMAFF.

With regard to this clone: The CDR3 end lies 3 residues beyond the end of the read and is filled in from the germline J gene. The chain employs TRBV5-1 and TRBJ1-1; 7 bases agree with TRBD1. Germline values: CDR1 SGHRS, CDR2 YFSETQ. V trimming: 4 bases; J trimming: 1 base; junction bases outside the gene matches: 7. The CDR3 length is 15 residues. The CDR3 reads CASSQTGYENTEAFF. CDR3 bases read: TGCGCCAGCAGCCAGACAGGGTACGAGAACACTGAA. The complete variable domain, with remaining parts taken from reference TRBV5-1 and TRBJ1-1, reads KAGVTQTPRYLIKTRGQQVTLSCSPISGHRSVSWYQQTPGQGLQFLFEYFSETQRNKGNFPGRFSGRQFSNSRSEMNVSTLELGDSALYLCASSQTGYENTEAFFGQGTRLTVV.

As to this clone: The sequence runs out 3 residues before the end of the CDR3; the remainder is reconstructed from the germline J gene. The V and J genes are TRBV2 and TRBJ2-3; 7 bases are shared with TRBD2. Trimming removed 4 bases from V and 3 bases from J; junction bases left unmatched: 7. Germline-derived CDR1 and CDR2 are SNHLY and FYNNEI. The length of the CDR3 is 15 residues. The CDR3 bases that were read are TGTGCCAGCAGTGCTAGCGGAACTCCGACAGATACG. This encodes CASSASGTPTDT. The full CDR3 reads CASSASGTPTDTQYF.

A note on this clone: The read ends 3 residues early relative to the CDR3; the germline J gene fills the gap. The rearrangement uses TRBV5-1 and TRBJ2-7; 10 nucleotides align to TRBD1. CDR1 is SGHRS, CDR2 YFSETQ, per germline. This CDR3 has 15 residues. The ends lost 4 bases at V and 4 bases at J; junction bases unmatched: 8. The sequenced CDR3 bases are TGCGCCAGCAGCGGAGGGACAGGGGTTGGGTACGAG. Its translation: CASSGGTGVGYE. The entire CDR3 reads CASSGGTGVGYEQYF.

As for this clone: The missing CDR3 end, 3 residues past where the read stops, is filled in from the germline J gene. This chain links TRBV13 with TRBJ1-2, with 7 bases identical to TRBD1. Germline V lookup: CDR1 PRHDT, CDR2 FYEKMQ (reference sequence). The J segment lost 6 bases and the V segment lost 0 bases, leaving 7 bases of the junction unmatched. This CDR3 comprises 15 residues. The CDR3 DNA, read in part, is TGTGCCAGCAGCTTAGGGGAGGGGGCGGTAGATGGC. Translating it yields CASSLGEGAVDG. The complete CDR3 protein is CASSLGEGAVDGYTF.

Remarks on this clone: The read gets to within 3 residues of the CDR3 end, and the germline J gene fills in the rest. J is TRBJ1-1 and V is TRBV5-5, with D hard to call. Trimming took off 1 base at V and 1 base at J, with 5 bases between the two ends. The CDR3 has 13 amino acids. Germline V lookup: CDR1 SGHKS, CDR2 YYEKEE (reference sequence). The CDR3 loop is CASSLPGNTEAFF. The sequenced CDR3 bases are TGTGCCAGCAGCTTGCCAGGGAACACTGAA.